Listed here are 4 T cell receptor beta chains from one sample, sequenced in a study of preoperative IRX-2 immunotherapy in early breast cancer (dated by TCRdb to between 2018 and 2021). Explained via the paper, the treatment or condition label denotes: preoperative locoregional IRX-2 cytokine immunotherapy. Preparation of the library involved the immunoSEQ multiplex PCR assay. This is the immuneACCESS table as TCRdb keeps it, with only in-frame sequences that have V and J called. A part of the clones is gone; compared with another copy, unresolved V genes explain less than half, and the rest is unexplained. Counted in this sample were roughly 11,000 clones; around 80% of them appeared once. The ten largest clones capture roughly 6% of the sample. The starting material was lymph node tissue, obtained before IRX-2 immunotherapy. All receptors come from a human donor with breast cancer.

This chain links TRBV18 with TRBJ2-1; D is unresolved. This CDR3 is 12 amino acids long. Trimming removed 4 bases from V and 5 bases from J, with 6 bases in between. In germline, CDR1 is KGHSH, CDR2 LQKENI. CDR3 bases: TGTGCCAGCTCACTTAGGGACAATGAGCAGTTCTTC. It codes for CASSLRDNEQFF.

This chain connects TRBV11-3 to TRBJ1-1; D gene ambiguous. The CDR3 loop spans 14 amino acids. The V gene's germline CDR1 is SGHNT and CDR2 YENEEA. V lost 5 bases and J lost 3, with 13 bases in between. The CDR3 reads CASSLRRSYTEAFF. CDR3 bases: TGTGCCAGCAGCCTCCGCAGGTCTTACACTGAAGCTTTCTTT.

This clone was counted between two and nine times. The CDR3 bases are TGTGCCAGCAAAGGAGGGGGTTATGGCTACACCTTC. This translates into CASKGGGYGYTF. V gene TRBV28 combines with J gene TRBJ1-2, with D maybe TRBD1 (6 bases). The CDR3 is made up of 12 amino acids. Germline lookup yields CDR1 MDHEN and CDR2 SYDVKM. Trimming pared 7 bases from V and 5 bases from J, leaving 11 bases between.

This clone turned up a few times. J is TRBJ2-5 and V is TRBV11-3, with D perhaps assigned TRBD1 or TRBD2 (5 bases each). Between the trimmed V and J ends, which lost 4 bases and 1 base, there was a span of 16 bases. This CDR3 is built from 16 residues. Germline V gives CDR1 SGHNT, CDR2 YENEEA. The CDR3 DNA follows: TGTGCCAGCAGCTCTACAGGTTTTGGGACCCAAGAGACCCAGTACTTC. It specifies CASSSTGFGTQETQYF.